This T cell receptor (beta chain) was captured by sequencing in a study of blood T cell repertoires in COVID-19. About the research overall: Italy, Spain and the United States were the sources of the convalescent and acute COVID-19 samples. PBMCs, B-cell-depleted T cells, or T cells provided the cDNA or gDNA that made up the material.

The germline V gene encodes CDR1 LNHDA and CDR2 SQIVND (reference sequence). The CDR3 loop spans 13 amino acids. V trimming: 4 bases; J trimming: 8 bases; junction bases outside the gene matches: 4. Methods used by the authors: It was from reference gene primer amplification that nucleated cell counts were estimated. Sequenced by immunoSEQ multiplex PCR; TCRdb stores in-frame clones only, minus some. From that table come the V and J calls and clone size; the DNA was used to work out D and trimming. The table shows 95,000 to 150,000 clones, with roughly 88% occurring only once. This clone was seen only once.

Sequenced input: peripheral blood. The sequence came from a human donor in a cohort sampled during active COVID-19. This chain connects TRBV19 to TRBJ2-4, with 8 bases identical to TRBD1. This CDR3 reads CASSTDRVYIQYF. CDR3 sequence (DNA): TGTGCCAGTAGTACGGACAGGGTGTACATTCAGTACTTC.